What follows are 20 T cell receptor beta chains derived from one specimen sequenced in a study of technical replicates of blood from several donors. The data were produced by immunoSEQ multiplex PCR, yet TCRdb's version contains in-frame clones alone and is incomplete. Among about 68,000 clones listed, about 97% were seen once. Sequencing was carried out using T cells isolated from PBMCs. The receptors here all came from a human donor in good health.

The chain employs TRBV7-9 and TRBJ1-1; D is ambiguous. V was trimmed by 0 bases and J by 5 bases, leaving 7 bases between them. In germline, CDR1 is SEHNR, CDR2 FQNEAQ (reference sequence). This CDR3 region has 13 residues. This CDR3 is CASSLAQVTEAFF. Written as DNA, the CDR3 is TGTGCCAGCAGCTTAGCGCAGGTAACTGAAGCTTTCTTT.

This chain uses TRBV10-2 with TRBJ2-1; D is possibly TRBD2 (6 bases). Trimming took off 1 base at V and 5 bases at J, with 15 bases between the two ends. The CDR3 is made up of 16 amino acids. The germline V gene has CDR1 WSHSY and CDR2 SAAADI. CDR3 sequence (DNA): TGCGCCAGCAGTGAGTATGGCGGGACGGGGCACAATGAGCAGTTCTTC. Translated: CASSEYGGTGHNEQFF.

The V call is TRBV10-3, the J call TRBJ1-1; D unresolved. The germline gives CDR1 ENHRY, CDR2 SYGVKD. Deletions cut 4 bases from V and 8 bases from J, with 8 bases between. The CDR3 spans 11 residues. The DNA of the CDR3 is TGTGCCATCAGTGGAGGTGCCGAAGCTTTCTTT. Translating it yields CAISGGAEAFF.

This clone appeared once. The genes are TRBV5-4 and TRBJ2-1; 10 bases are shared with TRBD2. The CDR3 runs to 15 residues. CDR1 SGHNT and CDR2 YYREEE come from the germline V gene (reference sequence). V lost 5 bases, J lost 5 bases, and 7 bases stayed unmatched. The CDR3 loop is CASSSSGRTHNEQFF. CDR3 nucleotide sequence: TGTGCCAGCAGTTCTAGCGGGAGAACACACAATGAGCAGTTCTTC.

This rearrangement joins TRBV30 to TRBJ1-1, with TRBD1 identical over 9 bases. V dropped 3 bases and J dropped 10; count of bases not matched to a gene: 6. This CDR3 has 12 amino acids. Germline V gene data show CDR1 as GTSNPN and CDR2 as SVGIG (reference sequence). As DNA, the CDR3 is TGTGCCTGGAGCCCGGGGACAGGGTTAGCTTTCTTT. Its protein is CAWSPGTGLAFF.

This rearrangement joins TRBV5-4 to TRBJ2-7; TRBD1 might be the D (6 bases). The CDR3 contains 15 residues. Trimming stripped 0 bases from V and 2 bases from J, with 12 bases between. Germline V gene lookup returns CDR1 SGHNT and CDR2 YYREEE (reference sequence). The CDR3 DNA sequence: TGTGCCAGCAGCTTGGGACAGGCCCTGACCTACGAGCAGTACTTC. It yields the protein CASSLGQALTYEQYF. Full variable domain (remainder filled in from reference TRBV5-4 and TRBJ2-7): ETGVTQSPTHLIKTRGQQVTLRCSSQSGHNTVSWYQQALGQGPQFIFQYYREEENGRGNFPPRFSGLQFPNYSSELNVNALELDDSALYLCASSLGQALTYEQYFGPGTRLTVT.

The CDR3 bases are TGTGCCAGTAGTTCGACAGGGAACCCTTACAATGAGCAGTTCTTC. It encodes CASSSTGNPYNEQFF. The chain carries TRBV19 and TRBJ2-1; 7 positions agree with TRBD1. With V trimmed by 5 bases and J by 4 bases, 8 bases remained unmatched. Looked up from germline, CDR1 is LNHDA and CDR2 is SQIVND (reference sequence). The CDR3 sequence is 15 residues long. Drawing the rest from reference TRBV19 and TRBJ2-1, the complete variable domain is DGGITQSPKYLFRKEGQNVTLSCEQNLNHDAMYWYRQDPGQGLRLIYYSQIVNDFQKGDIAEGYSVSREKKESFPLTVTSAQKNPTAFYLCASSSTGNPYNEQFFGPGTRLTVL.

This rearrangement joins TRBV19 to TRBJ2-7; D might be TRBD2 (5 bases). Germline V lookup: CDR1 LNHDA, CDR2 SQIVND (reference sequence). The V and J ends lost 5 bases and 4 bases respectively, with 9 bases between them. The CDR3 is 12 residues long. The CDR3 sequence: CASSGSAYEQYF. The DNA of the CDR3 is TGTGCCAGTAGTGGGAGTGCGTACGAGCAGTACTTC.

The rearrangement joins TRBV27 to TRBJ1-5, with 8 bases aligning to TRBD1. This CDR3 comprises 15 residues. CDR1 and CDR2 (germline): MNHEY, SMNVEV (reference sequence). Trimming at V came to 6 bases and at J to 7 bases, leaving 11 bases not matched to a gene. CDR3 nucleotide sequence: TGTGCCAGCAGCCGTATAGGGGACAGGAGCCAGCCCCAGCATTTT. This gives the protein CASSRIGDRSQPQHF.

Written as DNA, the CDR3 is TGTGCCAGCAGCGTAAGCCCGGGGGTGGGGACGAACACCGGGGAGCTGTTTTTT. Translation: CASSVSPGVGTNTGELFF. The rearrangement joins TRBV9 to TRBJ2-2, with TRBD2 as a possible D gene (6 bases). The CDR3 is 18 amino acids. CDR1 and CDR2 from the germline V gene are SGDLS and YYNGEE. V was pared by 1 base and J by 0 bases, with 16 bases between.

The V gene is TRBV6-5, the J gene TRBJ2-7, with D possibly TRBD2 on 6 matching bases. The germline V gene has CDR1 MNHEY and CDR2 SVGAGI. CDR3 length: 13 amino acids. The V end was cut by 2 bases, the J end by 4 bases, with 9 bases between. This CDR3 reads CASSYLTSYEQYF. As DNA, the CDR3 is TGTGCCAGCAGTTACCTGACTAGTTACGAGCAGTACTTC.

V is TRBV9 and J is TRBJ2-1; TRBD2 aligns across 8 bases. V lost 3 bases and J lost 3; bases outside the gene matches: 5. Germline V lookup: CDR1 SGDLS, CDR2 YYNGEE. The CDR3 is 15 residues long. The CDR3 here is CASSAGLAGYNEQFF. CDR3 nucleotides: TGTGCCAGCAGCGCCGGACTAGCAGGCTACAATGAGCAGTTCTTC.

In this sample, this clone turned up once. The chain's CDR3 is CASSLLTVSNEKLFF. Written as DNA, the CDR3 is TGTGCCAGCAGTTTACTTACGGTCTCTAATGAAAAACTGTTTTTT. The gene calls are TRBV28 and TRBJ1-4, with D uncertain. CDR1 is MDHEN, CDR2 SYDVKM, per germline. Trimming took off 2 bases at V and 3 bases at J, with 10 bases between the two ends. There are 15 residues in the CDR3. Full variable domain (outside the CDR3, taken from reference TRBV28 and TRBJ1-4): DVKVTQSSRYLVKRTGEKVFLECVQDMDHENMFWYRQDPGLGLRLIYFSYDVKMKEKGDIPEGYSVSREKKERFSLILESASTNQTSMYLCASSLLTVSNEKLFFGSGTQLSVL.

The rearrangement links TRBV4-1 to TRBJ1-5; tentatively, D is TRBD1 (5 bases). CDR1 and CDR2 (germline): MGHRA, YSYEKL. The CDR3 spans 16 residues. Trimming stripped 0 bases from V and 1 base from J, with 10 bases between. The CDR3 loop is CASSQDSGDSNQPQHF. In nucleotides, the CDR3 is TGCGCCAGCAGCCAAGATTCGGGGGACAGCAATCAGCCCCAGCATTTT.

This chain uses TRBV7-2 with TRBJ2-7, with a tentative D call TRBD2 (5 bases). CDR3 size: 16 residues. V gave up 5 bases and J gave up 0 bases, with 17 bases separating them. The germline CDR1 and CDR2 sequences are SGHTA and FQGNSA. CDR3 region: CASSPQAGISSYEQYF. CDR3 nucleotides: TGTGCCAGCAGCCCACAAGCCGGGATTAGCTCCTACGAGCAGTACTTC.

J is TRBJ2-2 and V is TRBV9; TRBD2 agrees at 12 bases. The J segment lost 3 bases and the V segment lost 3 bases, leaving 3 bases of the junction unmatched. Per the germline V gene, CDR1 is SGDLS and CDR2 is YYNGEE. This CDR3 has 16 residues. CDR3 residues: CASSEGLAGYTGELFF. CDR3 bases: TGTGCCAGCAGCGAAGGACTAGCGGGGTACACCGGGGAGCTGTTTTTT.

The V call is TRBV29-1, the J call TRBJ2-7; D is unresolved. The germline CDR1 and CDR2 sequences are SQVTM and ANQGSEA. This CDR3 has 13 residues. Trimming removed 2 bases at V and 2 bases at J, with 10 bases between. DNA for the CDR3: TGCAGCGTTGAAACAGAAACTCCCTACGAGCAGTACTTC. Translation gives CSVETETPYEQYF.

The V and J genes are TRBV2 and TRBJ2-7, with 7 bases that match TRBD2. In germline, CDR1 is SNHLY, CDR2 FYNNEI. V lost 7 bases, J lost 5 bases, and 8 bases stayed unmatched. The CDR3 runs to 13 residues. The CDR3 sequence: CASIYLGGDEQYF. CDR3 DNA: TGTGCCAGCATCTACCTGGGGGGGGACGAGCAGTACTTC.

J is TRBJ2-7 and V is TRBV7-9, with D possibly TRBD2 on 6 matching bases. The CDR3 contains 13 residues. Germline V gene sequence: CDR1 SEHNR, CDR2 FQNEAQ (reference sequence). Trimming took off 5 bases at V and 4 bases at J, with 12 bases between the two ends. CDR3: CASSPVGRYEQYF. CDR3 sequence (DNA): TGTGCCAGCAGCCCGGTGGGGAGGTACGAGCAGTACTTC.

V gene TRBV4-2 combines with J gene TRBJ1-2, with D perhaps matching TRBD1 (6 bases). The germline CDR1 and CDR2 sequences are LGHNA and YNFKEQ. The CDR3 covers 16 residues. V was cut by 0 bases and J by 5 bases, with 16 bases left in between. The chain's CDR3 is CASSQDRGGRVYGYTF. The CDR3 region has the DNA TGTGCCAGCAGCCAAGATAGGGGGGGGCGAGTATATGGCTACACCTTC.